This entry concerns a single T cell receptor (beta chain). Its antigen is currently not known. No base qualities exist here, and no much larger clone lies one base off it. The data stem from a study of OX40 agonist ivuxolimab in advanced cancers. In terms of the full investigation: The costimulatory receptor OX40 (CD134) was targeted by ivuxolimab, a fully human IgG2 agonistic monoclonal antibody. Intravenous ivuxolimab was administered to patients every 2 weeks at six dose levels: 0.01, 0.1, 0.3, 1.5, 3 and 10 mg/kg. Of the approximately 50 dose-escalation patients, hepatocellular carcinoma was present in about 20, melanoma in around 15, renal cell carcinoma in 9 and head and neck cancer in 9. The dose-escalation cohort was 82.7% male with a mean age of approximately 60 years, ranging from roughly 20 to 80. Patients were allowed to have had prior anti-PD-1, anti-PD-L1 or anti-CTLA-4 therapy, and approximately 40% of the dose-escalation patients had previously received checkpoint inhibitors. Three dose-escalation patients achieved partial responses, one with hepatocellular carcinoma and two with cutaneous melanoma. Peripheral TCRbeta sequencing was intended to test whether TCR sequence diversity was altered and clonal T-cell expansion was caused by ivuxolimab. The paper describes the monotherapy dose-escalation part (N ≈ 50 patients) of the phase I trial of ivuxolimab. Here is what the overall study found, with its caveats: Low levels of normalized T-cell clonal expansion were also seen in some patients who did not respond. Clonal expansion of both CD4+ and CD8+ blood T cells was observed from baseline to week 6 at doses 0.1 to 3.0 mg/kg. The antigen specificity of the clonally expanded peripheral T cells was not determined. In partial responders in the 0.1-3.0 mg/kg groups, normalized peripheral clonal expansion was found to be among the lowest, especially among CD8+ T cells. After ivuxolimab, expanded clones were on average more numerous among CD8+ T cells than among CD4+ T cells.

The germline ends are 13 bases apart after V is trimmed by 8 bases and J by 2 bases. Taken from the germline V gene, the CDR1 and CDR2 loops are MDHEN and SYDVKM. The CDR3 measures 13 amino acids from cysteine to phenylalanine. Just CDR3 DNA is preserved here, 39 bases in frame from base 1. Patients with a history of autoimmune disease or receiving systemic immunosuppression were excluded from the trial. Peripheral blood for TCR sequencing was drawn from every dose cohort at baseline, at cycle 4 day 1 and at cycle 7 day 1. The samples were drawn from a first-in-human, open-label, multicenter phase I dose-escalation trial of ivuxolimab. The trial enrolled adults with locally advanced or metastatic head and neck squamous cell, hepatocellular, melanoma or renal cell carcinoma. Before TCR sequencing, CD4+ and CD8+ T cells were separately sorted from peripheral blood. To sequence the TCRbeta CDR3 region, genomic DNA was isolated from the sorted cells. The immunoSEQ Assay was used for sequencing of TCRbeta CDR3 regions. Not all clones reach the TCRdb copy of this immuneACCESS table, which keeps in-frame sequences only. Checked studies attribute under half of the gap to unresolved V genes and leave the rest unexplained. This sample lists tens of thousands of clones; about nine tenths were detected once. 3.5% to 5% of the sample is in the top ten clones.

This clonotype originated in an adult with an advanced solid tumor such as melanoma, head and neck, liver or kidney cancer. Recombination connected TRBV28 to TRBJ2-7; a tentative D match to TRBD2 spans 6 bases. Specimen: CD4+ or CD8+ T cells sorted from blood, collected in a trial of the OX40 agonist ivuxolimab. The nucleotide sequence reads as follows: TGTGCCAGCGCTGCAGGGAGGACCTACGAGCAGTACTTC. This is translated as CASAAGRTYEQYF.